This T cell receptor (beta chain) was captured in a study of blood T cell repertoires in COVID-19. Here immunoSEQ multiplex PCR was the method, and the copy in TCRdb shows in-frame clones only, minus some. This table has some 230,000 clones, around 87% appearing once. The germline gives CDR1 SGHDT, CDR2 YYEEEE. The CDR3 is 14 amino acids. Trimming left V 6 bases short and J 2 bases short, with 15 bases between. The receptor's source is a woman younger than 35 in a cohort exposed to, infected with or recovered from COVID-19 (not recorded which). Sequenced input: PBMCs or T cells enriched from blood (not recorded which). This chain links TRBV5-6 with TRBJ2-7, with D tentatively TRBD1 (7 bases). The CDR3 DNA reads as TGTGCCAGCACCCGGGGGCAGGGGGCCTACGAGCAGTACTTC. Translation: CASTRGQGAYEQYF.